One and the same sample provided the 29 T cell receptor beta chains below, sequenced in a study of blood T cell repertoires in COVID-19 (TCRdb year 2020). Library preparation was by the immunoSEQ multiplex PCR assay. Here the immuneACCESS table is served through TCRdb, limited to in-frame sequences with V and J called. Missing clones are a known gap in these copies; in checked studies unresolved V genes cover under half, and the rest lacks a known reason. Counted in this sample were fewer than 500,000 clones; 87% of them appeared once. The ten biggest clones cover approximately 0.7% of the sample. The specimen sequenced was PBMCs or T cells enriched from blood (not recorded which). Source of these receptors: a young woman who had recovered from COVID-19.

V and J are TRBV7-2 and TRBJ1-2; D is possibly TRBD1 (6 bases). Trimming cost V 1 base and J 4 bases, with 13 bases left between them. Germline CDR1 reads SGHTA; CDR2 reads FQGNSA. This CDR3 comprises 15 residues. CDR3 amino acids: CASSLVPGQPYGYTF. CDR3 nucleotides: TGTGCCAGCAGCTTAGTCCCTGGACAGCCCTATGGCTACACCTTC. The full variable domain, its missing parts supplied by reference TRBV7-2 and TRBJ1-2, is GAGVSQSPSNKVTEKGKDVELRCDPISGHTALYWYRQSLGQGLEFLIYFQGNSAPDKSGLPSDRFSAERTGGSVSTLTIQRTQQEDSAVYLCASSLVPGQPYGYTFGSGTRLTVV.

The rearrangement links TRBV3-1 (or the pseudogene TRBV3-2) to TRBJ2-1, with D tentatively TRBD2 (6 bases). The CDR3 runs to 14 residues. V gave up 0 bases and J gave up 8 bases, with 11 bases separating them. Germline values: CDR1 LGHDT, CDR2 YNNKEL (reference sequence). This chain's CDR3 is CASSQDMSSDEQFF. In DNA, the CDR3 is TGTGCCAGCAGCCAAGATATGTCTAGCGATGAGCAGTTCTTC.

The CDR3 spells CATSRGLMVVDEQYF. For the CDR3, the DNA is TGTGCCACCAGCAGGGGACTGATGGTGGTAGACGAGCAGTACTTC. This chain uses TRBV15 with TRBJ2-7, with D perhaps matching TRBD2 (6 bases). This CDR3 region has 15 residues. Germline loops: CDR1 LNHNV, CDR2 YYDKDF (reference sequence). Trimming took 3 bases from V and 5 from J, leaving 17 bases between them.

The genes are TRBV24-1 and TRBJ2-2; tentative D call: TRBD2 (5 bases). Germline CDR1 KGHDR, CDR2 SFDVKD. The CDR3 has 14 amino acids. Deletions cut 9 bases from V and 0 bases from J, with 10 bases between. The CDR3 region has the DNA TGTGCCACCGACCCCGGGGCGAACACCGGGGAGCTGTTTTTT. Residues: CATDPGANTGELFF.

Only a few counts were recorded for this clone. The chain employs TRBV6-5 and TRBJ2-3, with D possibly TRBD1 on 6 matching bases. Trimming took off 6 bases at V and 4 bases at J, with 14 bases between the two ends. In germline, CDR1 is MNHEY, CDR2 SVGAGI. This CDR3 region has 14 residues. CDR3 region: CASSRGSGADTQYF. The CDR3 bases are TGTGCCAGCAGCAGGGGAAGTGGAGCAGATACGCAGTATTTT.

This chain links TRBV6-5 with TRBJ2-5, with D perhaps matching TRBD1 (6 bases). Germline CDR1 and CDR2: MNHEY and SVGAGI. The CDR3 spans 15 residues. Trimming cost V 6 bases and J 2 bases, with 16 bases left between them. CDR3 bases: TGTGCCAGCAGCTTATCGGGACAACCTCAAGAGACCCAGTACTTC. It is translated as CASSLSGQPQETQYF.

The V gene is TRBV6-6, the J gene TRBJ1-3; weak D call: TRBD1 (5 bases). The CDR3 covers 14 residues. V was shortened by 11 bases and J by 5 bases, with 19 bases between the two germline ends. The germline CDR1 and CDR2 sequences are MNHNY and SVGAGI (reference sequence). CDR3 amino acids: CASSPGGGRNTIYF. The CDR3 nucleotides read TGTGCCTCCTCTCCCGGGGGAGGAAGAAACACCATATATTTT.

The chain has TRBV5-1 and TRBJ1-2; D might be TRBD1 (5 bases). The germline gives CDR1 SGHRS, CDR2 YFSETQ. The CDR3 contains 13 residues. Trimming pared 4 bases from V and 4 bases from J, leaving 11 bases between. The CDR3 region is CASSPAGLYGYTF. The DNA of the CDR3 is TGCGCCAGCAGCCCCGCAGGGCTCTATGGCTACACCTTC. The whole variable domain, remainder taken from reference TRBV5-1 and TRBJ1-2, is KAGVTQTPRYLIKTRGQQVTLSCSPISGHRSVSWYQQTPGQGLQFLFEYFSETQRNKGNFPGRFSGRQFSNSRSEMNVSTLELGDSALYLCASSPAGLYGYTFGSGTRLTVV.

The DNA of the CDR3 is TGTGCCAGTAGCCGAGGACAGCCTTCCCTGGGAAACACCATATATTTT. This codes for CASSRGQPSLGNTIYF. This chain joins TRBV19 and TRBJ1-3, with D possibly being TRBD1 (6 bases). With 6 bases removed from V and 4 bases from J, the gap between germline ends came to 19 bases. The CDR3 sequence is 16 residues long. Germline CDR1 and CDR2: LNHDA and SQIVND (reference sequence).

This rearrangement joins TRBV6-5 to TRBJ1-1; 7 bases fit TRBD1. V lost 8 bases and J lost 1; bases outside the gene matches: 7. Germline assignment: CDR1 MNHEY and CDR2 SVGAGI. The CDR3 runs to 14 residues. CDR3 DNA: TGTGCCAGCCGCAGGGACAGAGGGAACACTGAAGCTTTCTTT. Translation gives CASRRDRGNTEAFF.

The chain uses TRBV7-6 and TRBJ1-1; the match to TRBD1 covers 7 bases. Germline V gene lookup returns CDR1 SGHVS and CDR2 FNYEAQ. Trimming cost V 3 bases and J 4 bases; bases outside gene matches: 5. The CDR3 runs 14 residues. CDR3 DNA sequence: TGTGCCAGCAGCTTGGACAGGCTGGGCACTGAAGCTTTCTTT. Residues: CASSLDRLGTEAFF.

The gene calls are TRBV9 and TRBJ1-1; D might be TRBD1 (6 bases). Germline V gene sequence: CDR1 SGDLS, CDR2 YYNGEE. V dropped 1 base and J dropped 6 bases, with 10 bases sitting between them. The CDR3 runs to 13 residues. CDR3: CASSVRPGAEAFF. The CDR3 nucleotides read TGTGCCAGCAGCGTAAGACCAGGGGCTGAAGCTTTCTTT.

V is TRBV19 and J is TRBJ1-2, with 8 bases that match TRBD1. The trim removed 6 bases at V and 5 bases at J, leaving 5 bases unmatched. The CDR3 contains 13 residues. Germline-derived CDR1 and CDR2 are LNHDA and SQIVND (reference sequence). The CDR3 reads CASSLGQGYGYTF. CDR3 nucleotide sequence: TGTGCCAGTAGCCTCGGACAGGGATATGGCTACACCTTC. Combining the CDR3 with reference TRBV19 and TRBJ1-2 gives the whole variable domain DGGITQSPKYLFRKEGQNVTLSCEQNLNHDAMYWYRQDPGQGLRLIYYSQIVNDFQKGDIAEGYSVSREKKESFPLTVTSAQKNPTAFYLCASSLGQGYGYTFGSGTRLTVV.

V usage is TRBV6-5 and J usage is TRBJ2-1, with TRBD2 as a possible D gene (5 bases). The CDR3 contains 13 residues. Trimming took 7 bases from V and 15 from J, leaving 22 bases between them. Germline loops: CDR1 MNHEY, CDR2 SVGAGI. CDR3 sequence: CASIPGWFPTGFF. The CDR3 nucleotides are TGTGCCAGCATTCCGGGATGGTTCCCGACGGGGTTCTTC.

J is TRBJ2-2 and V is TRBV7-8, with D maybe TRBD1 (5 bases). V was pared by 4 bases and J by 0 bases, with 15 bases between. Germline V gene lookup returns CDR1 SGHVS and CDR2 FQNEAQ. This CDR3 spans 17 amino acids. The chain's CDR3 is CASSSLRETANTGELFF. CDR3 nucleotides: TGTGCCAGCAGCTCGTTAAGAGAGACAGCGAACACCGGGGAGCTGTTTTTT.

The rearrangement links TRBV6-5 to TRBJ1-2; TRBD1 matches 8 bases. The CDR3 has 13 amino acids. With 6 bases clipped from V and 5 bases from J, the junction kept 5 bases outside the gene matches. Germline V CDR1 and CDR2: MNHEY, SVGAGI. The CDR3 loop reads CASSRGQRYGYTF. DNA for the CDR3: TGTGCCAGCAGCAGGGGGCAAAGATATGGCTACACCTTC.

The V and J genes are TRBV3-1 (or the pseudogene TRBV3-2) and TRBJ2-1, with D possibly being TRBD2 (7 bases). Trimming pared 9 bases from V and 6 bases from J, leaving 18 bases between. The CDR3 length is 14 residues. Per the germline V gene, CDR1 is LGHDT and CDR2 is YNNKEL (reference sequence). CDR3 DNA: TGTGCCAGTAGAGGGGGGGCGGGCGGCAATGAGCAGTTCTTC. This translates into CASRGGAGGNEQFF.

This chain links TRBV28 with TRBJ2-2, with 7 bases fitting TRBD2. Trimming at V came to 3 bases and at J to 3 bases, leaving 1 base not matched to a gene. The CDR3 length is 14 residues. CDR1 and CDR2 (germline): MDHEN, SYDVKM. CDR3 bases: TGTGCCAGCAGTTTTCGGGGGGACACCGGGGAGCTGTTTTTT. It encodes CASSFRGDTGELFF.

This clone was detected a few times. The V call is TRBV9, the J call TRBJ2-1, with 9 bases aligning to TRBD2. J lost 4 bases, V lost 2 bases, and 4 bases had no gene match. This CDR3 comprises 15 residues. Germline lookup yields CDR1 SGDLS and CDR2 YYNGEE. CDR3 in DNA: TGTGCCAGCAGCGTCTATAGCGGGGGTTACAATGAGCAGTTCTTC. Translated, it gives CASSVYSGGYNEQFF.

The genes are TRBV5-1 and TRBJ1-2; 9 bases line up with TRBD1. The CDR3 extends over 17 amino acids. Unmatched junction bases numbered 6, after V lost 0 bases and J lost 0 bases. Germline V lookup: CDR1 SGHRS, CDR2 YFSETQ. CDR3 bases: TGCGCCAGCAGCTTGGGACAGGGGGGTTCTTCTAACTATGGCTACACCTTC. Translating it yields CASSLGQGGSSNYGYTF.

This clone was seen just once. This chain joins TRBV5-1 and TRBJ1-2; D gene ambiguous. Germline lookup yields CDR1 SGHRS and CDR2 YFSETQ. The CDR3 runs to 14 residues. V gave up 4 bases and J gave up 4 bases, with 14 bases separating them. CDR3: CASSPTADGYGYTF. The CDR3 DNA reads as TGCGCCAGCAGCCCTACGGCGGATGGCTATGGCTACACCTTC.

The chain employs TRBV27 and TRBJ2-2; 8 bases are a match to TRBD1. Germline-derived CDR1 and CDR2 are MNHEY and SMNVEV (reference sequence). This CDR3 contains 16 residues. V lost 2 bases, J lost 4 bases, and 6 bases stayed unmatched. CDR3 sequence: CASSLAGRGRTGELFF. CDR3 nucleotides: TGTGCCAGCAGTTTAGCGGGCAGGGGGCGCACCGGGGAGCTGTTTTTT.

J is TRBJ2-2 and V is TRBV5-1, with 10 bases that match TRBD2. The germline gives CDR1 SGHRS, CDR2 YFSETQ. This CDR3 comprises 18 residues. The junction had 9 bases not matched to a gene; V was cut back by 1 base and J by 3 bases. CDR3 loop: CASSLRKAGGPDTGELFF. For the CDR3, the DNA is TGCGCCAGCAGCTTGAGAAAAGCGGGGGGGCCAGACACCGGGGAGCTGTTTTTT. Drawing the rest from reference TRBV5-1 and TRBJ2-2, the complete variable domain is KAGVTQTPRYLIKTRGQQVTLSCSPISGHRSVSWYQQTPGQGLQFLFEYFSETQRNKGNFPGRFSGRQFSNSRSEMNVSTLELGDSALYLCASSLRKAGGPDTGELFFGEGSRLTVL.

The chain couples TRBV5-1 to TRBJ2-2; TRBD1 matches 10 bases. After removal of 3 bases from V and 3 bases from J, the junction contained 5 bases not matched to a gene. The CDR3 totals 16 residues. The germline V gene has CDR1 SGHRS and CDR2 YFSETQ. The CDR3 reads CASSSGTGEDTGELFF. In DNA, the CDR3 is TGCGCCAGCAGCTCCGGGACAGGGGAAGACACCGGGGAGCTGTTTTTT.

The gene calls are TRBV6-1 and TRBJ2-3, with D perhaps matching TRBD1 (5 bases). Trimming pared 2 bases from V and 5 bases from J, leaving 11 bases between. Germline V lookup: CDR1 MNHNS, CDR2 SASEGT. This CDR3 has 14 residues. CDR3 sequence: CASSELLRGDTQYF. In DNA form, the CDR3 reads TGTGCCAGCAGTGAACTCCTTAGGGGAGATACGCAGTATTTT.

The genes are TRBV7-8 and TRBJ2-5, with 8 bases fitting TRBD1. The length of the CDR3 is 18 residues. The ends lost 5 bases at V and 0 bases at J; junction bases unmatched: 14. Germline CDR1 SGHVS, CDR2 FQNEAQ. In DNA, the CDR3 is TGTGCCAGCAGCCCGGCGGACAGGGCTTCCTCCTACCAAGAGACCCAGTACTTC. Translating it yields CASSPADRASSYQETQYF.

The CDR3 nucleotides are TGTGCCTGGAGTTCACTGAGGGGAGGGGAGGGCAATCAGCCCCAGCATTTT. Translating it yields CAWSSLRGGEGNQPQHF. This chain connects TRBV30 to TRBJ1-5, with D tentatively TRBD1 (5 bases). The CDR3 contains 17 residues. V lost 2 bases to trimming and J lost 2 bases, with 19 bases between them. The germline CDR1 and CDR2 sequences are GTSNPN and SVGIG (reference sequence).

This chain joins TRBV7-8 and TRBJ2-5; D ambiguous. This CDR3 has 13 residues. CDR1 is SGHVS, CDR2 FQNEAQ, per germline. Trimming shortened V by 5 bases and J by 4 bases, and 11 bases separated the two germline ends. CDR3 in amino acids: CASSTPSRETQYF. CDR3 nucleotide sequence: TGTGCCAGCAGCACGCCGAGCCGAGAGACCCAGTACTTC. The whole variable domain, remainder taken from reference TRBV7-8 and TRBJ2-5, is GAGVSQSPRYKVAKRGQDVALRCDPISGHVSLFWYQQALGQGPEFLTYFQNEAQLDKSGLPSDRFFAERPEGSVSTLKIQRTQQEDSAVYLCASSTPSRETQYFGPGTRLLVL.

The chain has TRBV11-2 and TRBJ2-3; D may be TRBD2 (6 bases). CDR3 size: 14 residues. Deletions cut 5 bases from V and 4 bases from J, with 13 bases between. CDR1 and CDR2 (germline): SGHAT, FQNNGV. The chain's CDR3 is CASSPPSVPDTQYF. The CDR3 DNA is TGTGCCAGCAGCCCTCCTAGCGTCCCAGATACGCAGTATTTT.